This T cell receptor beta chain comes out of a study of OX40 agonist ivuxolimab in advanced cancers. At the level of the study: Patients took ivuxolimab, an agonistic anti-OX40 (CD134) antibody. It was permissible to have had prior anti-PD-1, anti-PD-L1 or anti-CTLA-4 therapy, and around 40% had some. Study-wide points: The CD4+ and CD8+ T cells in the blood had expanded clonally by week 6 at 0.1 to 3.0 mg/kg.

Generated by immunoSEQ multiplex PCR, the TCRdb table keeps only in-frame clones and is missing some. Here the sample spans 65,000 to 80,000 clones, approximately 91% being singletons. Only a few counts were recorded for this clone. Its target is not known. CDR3 size: 14 residues. CDR1 and CDR2 (germline): SGHRS, YFSETQ. The germline V and J ends were trimmed by 7 bases and 0 bases, with 11 bases remaining between them. The chain couples TRBV5-1 to TRBJ2-4; possibly TRBD2 for D (5 bases). The material was CD4+ or CD8+ T cells sorted from blood, obtained in a trial of the OX40 agonist ivuxolimab. This clonotype originated in an adult with an advanced solid tumor such as melanoma, head and neck, liver or kidney cancer. CDR3 loop: CASRGDLAKNIQYF. In DNA form, the CDR3 reads TGCGCCAGCCGGGGAGACCTAGCCAAAAACATTCAGTACTTC.